These 3 T cell receptor beta chains were sequenced from one sample in a study of beta chain features in type 1 diabetes. The sequenced template was cDNA made from the entire isolated RNA. Profiled with immunoSEQ multiplex PCR; TCRdb holds only in-frame clones, not every one. The repertoire holds around 250,000 clones, with 27% as singletons. Material for sequencing was central memory CD4+ T cells from blood. The receptors here all came from a man aged 25 to 40 in good health.

This clone was seen ten or more times. The chain combines TRBV29-1 with TRBJ2-6, with D unclear. V was cut by 2 bases and J by 1 base, with 6 bases left in between. The germline gives CDR1 SQVTM, CDR2 ANQGSEA. The CDR3 spans 14 residues. The CDR3 coding sequence is TGCAGCGTTGAAAAAGAATCTGGGGCCAACGTCCTGACTTTC. This encodes CSVEKESGANVLTF.

About this clone: Additional DNA sequences in this sample encode the identical CDR3. The CDR3 protein is CATSRGGGQETQYF. CDR3 DNA sequence: TGTGCCACCAGCAGAGGAGGAGGTCAAGAGACCCAGTACTTC. This rearrangement joins TRBV15 to TRBJ2-5; D may be TRBD2 (5 bases). Germline loops: CDR1 LNHNV, CDR2 YYDKDF (reference sequence). Trimming shortened V by 1 base and J by 2 bases, and 8 bases separated the two germline ends. The CDR3 extends over 14 amino acids.

This clone appeared a few times. The gene calls are TRBV5-1 and TRBJ2-3; 12 bases are a match to TRBD2. This CDR3 region has 17 residues. CDR1 SGHRS and CDR2 YFSETQ come from the germline V gene. Trimming at V came to 0 bases and at J to 2 bases, leaving 4 bases not matched to a gene. The CDR3 DNA reads TGCGCCAGCAGCTTGGGGACTAGCGGGGCCTTCACAGATACGCAGTATTTT. It is translated as CASSLGTSGAFTDTQYF.